Listed below are T cell receptor beta chains from one sample, sequenced in a study of T-cell reconstitution after alpha-beta-depleted transplantation in children. TCRdb redid the calling of the PCR reads with MiXCR, one entry per CDR3 protein. The repertoire has roughly 200,000 distinct CDR3 sequences, 13% to 15% of them found once; the top ten carry roughly 13%. This specimen consisted of PBMCs from the stem cell graft donor, obtained from the stem cell graft. These receptors all come from a human donor who donated a stem cell graft to a child with acute lymphoblastic leukemia. The CDR3 runs from the conserved cysteine through the conserved F or W. A D gene is named only where the DNA matches it firmly. The listing skips clone size in some rows; elsewhere it reads once, few, many or a size class.

v_call	j_call	d_call	clone_size	cdr3_aa	cdr3_nt
TRBV5-6	TRBJ2-5	.	many	CASSLVSSETQYF	TGTGCCAGCAGCTTGGTTAGTTCGGAGACCCAGTACTTC
TRBV19	TRBJ1-5	TRBD1	many	CASSTRTGYSNQPQHF	TGTGCCAGTAGTACCCGGACAGGTTATAGCAATCAGCCCCAGCATTTT
TRBV30	TRBJ2-2	.	.	CAWSRTSANTGELFF	TGTGCCTGGAGTCGGACTTCTGCGAACACCGGGGAGCTGTTTTTT
TRBV14	TRBJ2-2	.	many	CASSQEIMGVGELFF	TGTGCCAGCAGCCAAGAAATTATGGGCGTCGGGGAGCTGTTTTTT
TRBV12-3/TRBV12-4	TRBJ1-2	.	many	CASSLRVGGYTF	TGTGCCAGCAGTTTAAGGGTGGGGGGCTACACCTTC
TRBV28	TRBJ2-1	TRBD2	many	CASSLSTLAGNNEQFF	TGTGCCAGCAGTTTATCCACGCTAGCGGGAAATAATGAGCAGTTCTTC
TRBV12-3/TRBV12-4	TRBJ2-7	.	many	CASTRYEQYF	TGTGCCAGCACCCGCTACGAGCAGTACTTC
TRBV28	TRBJ2-6	.	many	CASSADGDSGANVLTF	TGTGCCAGCAGCGCAGACGGGGACTCTGGGGCCAACGTCCTGACTTTC
TRBV24-1	TRBJ2-3	.	many	CATSDGPEFDTQYF	TGTGCCACCAGTGATGGACCGGAGTTCGATACGCAGTATTTT
TRBV7-2	TRBJ2-7	TRBD2	many	CASSFGTSGNYEQYF	TGTGCCAGCAGCTTCGGGACTAGCGGGAATTACGAGCAGTACTTC
TRBV5-1	TRBJ2-1	TRBD1	many	CASRRPGTDAYNEQFF	TGCGCCAGCAGACGACCCGGGACAGATGCCTACAATGAGCAGTTCTTC
TRBV28	TRBJ2-1	TRBD2	.	CASSLRQKPGLVLSYNEQFF	TGTGCCAGCAGTTTGAGACAGAAACCGGGACTAGTTTTATCCTACAATGAGCAGTTCTTC
TRBV5-1	TRBJ1-1	.	many	CASSRRQLNTEAFF	TGCGCCAGCAGCCGACGACAGTTGAACACTGAAGCTTTCTTT
TRBV5-1	TRBJ2-1	TRBD2	many	CASSWASGTNEQFF	TGCGCCAGCAGCTGGGCTAGCGGGACCAATGAGCAGTTCTTC
TRBV5-1	TRBJ1-4	TRBD1	many	CASRQGAAATNEKLFF	TGCGCCAGCAGACAGGGGGCAGCGGCAACTAATGAAAAACTGTTTTTT
TRBV20-1	TRBJ2-7	TRBD1	many	CSAAGQGRSEQYF	TGCAGTGCTGCGGGACAGGGAAGGAGCGAGCAGTACTTC
TRBV7-8	TRBJ2-7	TRBD1	many	CASSLQPGQGYEQYF	TGTGCCAGCAGCTTACAACCGGGACAGGGGTACGAGCAGTACTTC
TRBV6-5	TRBJ2-7	TRBD2	many	CASSRIGGDTPYEQYF	TGTGCCAGCAGCCGTATCGGGGGGGATACACCCTACGAGCAGTACTTC
TRBV12-3/TRBV12-4	TRBJ1-4	.	many	CASTPGGRGGTNEKLFF	TGTGCCAGCACCCCCGGGGGCAGGGGAGGAACTAATGAAAAACTGTTTTTT
TRBV5-4	TRBJ2-3	TRBD1	.	CASSWGDREADTQYF	TGTGCCAGCAGCTGGGGGGACAGGGAGGCAGATACGCAGTATTTT
TRBV12-3/TRBV12-4	TRBJ2-3	.	many	CASSLAIGTDTQYF	TGTGCCAGCAGTTTAGCTATCGGCACAGATACGCAGTATTTT
TRBV5-5	TRBJ2-5	TRBD2	few	CASSLRLAAQETQYF	TGTGCCAGCAGCTTGAGACTAGCGGCCCAAGAGACCCAGTACTTC
TRBV9	TRBJ2-2	TRBD2	many	CASTRREVVTGELFF	TGTGCCAGCACGAGGCGGGAGGTCGTCACCGGGGAGCTGTTTTTT
TRBV12-3/TRBV12-4	TRBJ2-6	.	few	CASSTRQGISGANVLTF	TGTGCCAGCAGTACTCGTCAGGGTATCTCTGGGGCCAACGTCCTGACTTTC
TRBV12-3/TRBV12-4	TRBJ1-5	.	.	CASDTGSVNQPQHF	TGTGCCAGCGATACCGGGAGTGTCAATCAGCCCCAGCATTTT
TRBV11-3	TRBJ2-1	.	.	CASSLSSFSSYNEQFF	TGTGCCAGCAGCTTAAGTTCTTTCAGCTCCTACAATGAGCAGTTCTTC
TRBV12-3/TRBV12-4	TRBJ1-5	.	.	CASSFSRVSNQPQHF	TGTGCCAGCAGTTTTTCGAGGGTTAGCAATCAGCCCCAGCATTTT
TRBV6-1	TRBJ2-5	.	many	CASRRDVGSQETQYF	TGTGCCAGCAGACGCGACGTAGGATCACAAGAGACCCAGTACTTC
TRBV7-9	TRBJ1-1	.	many	CASSLPLLGTEAFF	TGTGCCAGCAGCTTACCACTTCTCGGGACTGAAGCTTTCTTT
TRBV27	TRBJ2-6	.	many	CASSLRGGGANVLTF	TGTGCCAGCAGTTTGAGGGGTGGTGGGGCCAACGTCCTGACTTTC
TRBV27	TRBJ2-3	.	.	CASSPTGGRREGPSSTDTQYF	TGTGCCAGCAGCCCGACAGGGGGAAGGCGGGAGGGCCCCTCGAGCACAGATACGCAGTATTTT
TRBV20-1	TRBJ1-1	.	many	CSARTVDPNTEAFF	TGCAGTGCTCGCACAGTTGATCCAAACACTGAAGCTTTCTTT
TRBV27	TRBJ1-2	.	many	CASSLGSANYGYTF	TGTGCCAGCAGTTTAGGGAGTGCTAACTATGGCTACACCTTC
TRBV12-3/TRBV12-4	TRBJ1-1	TRBD1	many	CASSPRTGQYTEAFF	TGTGCCAGCAGTCCTCGGACAGGGCAGTACACTGAAGCTTTCTTT
TRBV5-1	TRBJ2-7	.	many	CASSLARRDGFAYEQYF	TGCGCCAGCAGCTTGGCACGTCGGGATGGATTCGCCTACGAGCAGTACTTC
TRBV28	TRBJ2-7	.	many	CASSFGQLTYEQYF	TGTGCCAGCAGTTTCGGACAGCTGACCTACGAGCAGTACTTC
TRBV20-1	TRBJ2-1	TRBD2	many	CSARVGTSGRSSYNEQFF	TGCAGTGCTAGAGTGGGGACTAGCGGGAGGAGCTCCTACAATGAGCAGTTCTTC
TRBV19	TRBJ1-1	TRBD1	.	CASGSNRGRDTEAFF	TGTGCCAGTGGATCAAACAGGGGACGCGACACTGAAGCTTTCTTT
TRBV5-1	TRBJ2-7	.	many	CASKEQGSSYEQYF	TGCGCCAGCAAAGAGCAGGGGAGCTCCTACGAGCAGTACTTC
TRBV4-2	TRBJ2-2	.	few	CASTHTSNTGELFF	TGTGCCAGCACCCACACGTCGAACACCGGGGAGCTGTTTTTT
TRBV10-3	TRBJ2-1	TRBD2	many	CAISEYLTGRAFGNEQFF	TGTGCCATCAGTGAATACCTCACCGGGAGGGCCTTTGGGAATGAGCAGTTCTTC